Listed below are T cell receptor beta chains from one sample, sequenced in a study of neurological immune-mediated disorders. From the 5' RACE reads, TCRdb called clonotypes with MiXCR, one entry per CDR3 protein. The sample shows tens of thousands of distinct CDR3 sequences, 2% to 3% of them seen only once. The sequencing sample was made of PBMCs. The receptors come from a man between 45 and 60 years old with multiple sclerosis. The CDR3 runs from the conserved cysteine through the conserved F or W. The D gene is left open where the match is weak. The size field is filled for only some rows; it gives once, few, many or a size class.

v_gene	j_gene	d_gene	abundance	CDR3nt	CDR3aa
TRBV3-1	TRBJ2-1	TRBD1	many	TGTGCCAGCAGCCCCGGGGGGACAGGGGTGATTCGGAATGAGCAGTTCTTC	CASSPGGTGVIRNEQFF
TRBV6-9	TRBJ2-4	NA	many	TGTGCCAGCAAAGGGTGGGTGGTTCAGTACTTC	CASKGWVVQYF
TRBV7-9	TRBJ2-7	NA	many	TGTGCCAGCAGCCTTTCCTACGAGCAGTACTTC	CASSLSYEQYF
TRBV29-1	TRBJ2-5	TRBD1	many	TGCAGCGTTGAAGCAGGGGGGACCCAGTACTTC	CSVEAGGTQYF
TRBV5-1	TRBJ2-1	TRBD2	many	TGCGCCAGCAGCTTAGGGGCGGGGGAGGTCAATGAGCAGTTCTTC	CASSLGAGEVNEQFF
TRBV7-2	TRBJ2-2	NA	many	TGTGCCAGCAGCTTAGCTCCGAACACCGGGGAGCTGTTTTTT	CASSLAPNTGELFF
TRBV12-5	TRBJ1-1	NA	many	TGTGCTAGTGCCCCGGGCGGCACTGAAGCTTTCTTT	CASAPGGTEAFF
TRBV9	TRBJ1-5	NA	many	TGTGCCAGCAGCGGGGGGGCTGTCGTTCAGCCCCAGCATTTT	CASSGGAVVQPQHF
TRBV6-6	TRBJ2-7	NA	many	TGTGCCAGCAGTTATTACGGCTCCTACGAGCAGTACTTC	CASSYYGSYEQYF
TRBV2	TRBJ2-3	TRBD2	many	TGTGCCAGCAGTGAGCGGCGGGGGGGTCCTGATACGCAGTATTTT	CASSERRGGPDTQYF
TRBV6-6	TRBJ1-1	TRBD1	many	TGTGCCAGCCGACGTTTGGGACAGGGGAACACTGAAGCTTTCTTT	CASRRLGQGNTEAFF
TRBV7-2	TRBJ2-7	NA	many	TGTGCCAGCAGCGCAAAGGGGGGGACCTACGAGCAGTACTTC	CASSAKGGTYEQYF
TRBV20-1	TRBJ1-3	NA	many	TGCAGTGCTAGAAAGCGCATTTCGAACTCTGGAAACACCATATATTTT	CSARKRISNSGNTIYF
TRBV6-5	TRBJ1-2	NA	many	TGTGCCAGCAGCCAAGACAGAGGCCCCGGCTACACCTTC	CASSQDRGPGYTF
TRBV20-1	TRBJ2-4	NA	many	TGCAGTGCTAGCCCGGAGGAGGGTGGGGGCGACATTCAGTACTTC	CSASPEEGGGDIQYF
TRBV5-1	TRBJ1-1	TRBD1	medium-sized	TGCGCCAGCAGCAGCCAGGGGGGGACTGAAGCTTTCTTT	CASSSQGGTEAFF
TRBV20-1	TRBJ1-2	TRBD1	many	TGCAGTGCTATCCACAGGGGGCGCAACTATGGCTACACCTTC	CSAIHRGRNYGYTF
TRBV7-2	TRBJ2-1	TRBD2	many	TGTGCCAGCAGCCCGGGGGCGGGGGGACTCTACAATGAGCAGTTCTTC	CASSPGAGGLYNEQFF
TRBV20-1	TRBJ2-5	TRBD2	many	TGCAGTGCTAGTCCGACTAGCGGCCAAGAGACCCAGTACTTC	CSASPTSGQETQYF
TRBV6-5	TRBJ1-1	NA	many	TGTGCCAGCAGTTACTCGTCGATAGCTGGGACTGAAGCTTTCTTT	CASSYSSIAGTEAFF
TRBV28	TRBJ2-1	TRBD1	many	TGTGCCAGCAGCCCGCTGACCGGGACAGGGGGCCCCTTGAGGTTCTTC	CASSPLTGTGGPLRFF
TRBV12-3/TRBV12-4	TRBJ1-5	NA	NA	TGTGCCAGCAGGGGGGCCGGGGGCCACTATCAGCCCCAGCATTTT	CASRGAGGHYQPQHF
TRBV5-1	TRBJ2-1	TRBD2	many	TGCGCCAGCAGCTTGGGAGCACTAGCGCAAAATGAGCAGTTCTTC	CASSLGALAQNEQFF
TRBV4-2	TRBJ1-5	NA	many	TGTGCCAGCAGCCAAGATTCACGGACAGCCTATAGCAATCAGCCCCAGCATTTT	CASSQDSRTAYSNQPQHF
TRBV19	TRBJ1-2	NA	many	TGTGCCAGTAGTATCTATCCTTTGGGTCACGGCTACACCTTC	CASSIYPLGHGYTF
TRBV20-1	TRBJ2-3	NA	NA	TGTAGTGCTACAACCCCTGGACAGGCGGGGGACACAGATACGCAGTATTTT	CSATTPGQAGDTDTQYF
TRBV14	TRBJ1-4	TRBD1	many	TGTGCCAGCAGCCGGAGGACAGGGGCAGATGAAAAACTGTTTTTT	CASSRRTGADEKLFF
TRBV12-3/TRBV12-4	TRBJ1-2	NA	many	TGTGCCAGCAGTTTCCGGGTGTCTGATGGCTACACCTTC	CASSFRVSDGYTF
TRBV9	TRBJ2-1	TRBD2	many	TGTGCCAGCAGCGGAAGACTAGCGGGGACGAATGAGCAGTTCTTC	CASSGRLAGTNEQFF
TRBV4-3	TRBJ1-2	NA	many	TGCGCCAGCAGCCAAGAGCGACGGCCCTATGGCTACACCTTC	CASSQERRPYGYTF
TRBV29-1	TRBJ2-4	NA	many	TGCAGCGTTGAAACAAGCGACATTCAGTACTTC	CSVETSDIQYF
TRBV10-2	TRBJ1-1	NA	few	TGCGCCAGCATGGACGGCTTCATGAACACTGAAGCTTTCTTT	CASMDGFMNTEAFF
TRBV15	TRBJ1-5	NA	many	TGTGCCACCAGCAGAGGAACAGGGCAGCCCCAGCATTTT	CATSRGTGQPQHF
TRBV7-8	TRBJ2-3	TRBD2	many	TGTGCCAGCAGCTTAAATTTAGCGGGGGCAGATACGCAGTATTTT	CASSLNLAGADTQYF
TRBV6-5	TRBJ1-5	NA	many	TGTGCCAGCAGTGCCGCACAGGGCGGCCAGCCCCAGCATTTT	CASSAAQGGQPQHF
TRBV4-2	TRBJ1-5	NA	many	TGTGCCAGCAGCCAAGATTACAGTCAGCCCCAGCATTTT	CASSQDYSQPQHF
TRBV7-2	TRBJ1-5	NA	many	TGTGCCAGCAGCTTTCGGGGTTACCAGCCCCAGCATTTT	CASSFRGYQPQHF
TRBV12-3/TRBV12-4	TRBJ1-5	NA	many	TGTGCCAGCAGTTTAATTGGGAGGTTTGGGGGCGCGGGCAATCAGCCCCAGCATTTT	CASSLIGRFGGAGNQPQHF
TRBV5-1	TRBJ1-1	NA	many	TGCGCCAGCAGCGCGGACGGGGTGGGGAACACTGAAGCTTTCTTT	CASSADGVGNTEAFF
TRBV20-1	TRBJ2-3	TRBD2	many	TGCAGTGCTAGCAAGACTAGCGGGGGGCCAACCACAGATACGCAGTATTTT	CSASKTSGGPTTDTQYF
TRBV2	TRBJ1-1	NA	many	TGTGCCAGCAGTGAAATGGGAAACACTGAAGCTTTCTTT	CASSEMGNTEAFF